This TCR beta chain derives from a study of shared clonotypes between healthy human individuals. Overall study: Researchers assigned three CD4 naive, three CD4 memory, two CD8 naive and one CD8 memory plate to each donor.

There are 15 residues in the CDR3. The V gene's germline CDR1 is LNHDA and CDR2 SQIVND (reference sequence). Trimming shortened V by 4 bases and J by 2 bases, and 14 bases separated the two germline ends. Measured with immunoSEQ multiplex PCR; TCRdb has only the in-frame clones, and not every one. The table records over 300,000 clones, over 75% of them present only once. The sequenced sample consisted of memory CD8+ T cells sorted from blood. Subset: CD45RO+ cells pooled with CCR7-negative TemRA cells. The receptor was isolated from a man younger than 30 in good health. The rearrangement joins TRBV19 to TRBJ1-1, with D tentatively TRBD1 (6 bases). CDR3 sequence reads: CASSRHGTPNTEAFF. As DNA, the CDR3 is TGTGCCAGTAGTAGACACGGGACACCTAACACTGAAGCTTTCTTT.